A selection of T cell receptor beta chains follows, all from one sample in a study of cytomegalovirus exposure and HLA in healthy donors. Clones were read by immunoSEQ multiplex PCR, and TCRdb kept only the in-frame ones, dropping some. The sample lists fewer than 200,000 clones, over 65% occurring once. Input material: PBMCs. Every receptor here comes from a female donor in good health and CMV-seronegative. CDR3s include the opening cysteine and the closing phenylalanine or tryptophan. A D gene is named only where the DNA matches it firmly. Size tells how often a clone was seen (once, few, many) or the class of an expanded clone, and some rows leave it out.

>TRBV12-5|TRBJ2-7|TRBD2|NA
TGTGCTAGTGCCCGGGGGGAGCGACCTCTCTACGAGCAGTACTTC
CASARGERPLYEQYF
>TRBV5-1|TRBJ1-6|NA|once
TGCGCCAGCAGCTTGGACGGCTCCTATAATTCACCCCTCCACTTT
CASSLDGSYNSPLHF
>TRBV9|TRBJ1-2|NA|few
TGTGCCAGCAGCGGGACAGTCAACTATGGCTACACCTTC
CASSGTVNYGYTF
>TRBV11-2|TRBJ2-4|TRBD1|NA
TGTGCCAGCAGAACAGGGGGGACAGTCTTAGCCAAAAACATTCAGTACTTC
CASRTGGTVLAKNIQYF
>TRBV11-1|TRBJ2-7|TRBD1|NA
TGTGCCAGCAGCTTCAGGGGGAATCAGGTAGAGCAGTACTTC
CASSFRGNQVEQYF
>TRBV4-1|TRBJ2-3|TRBD1|NA
TGCGCCAGCAGCCAAGCCAGGGACAGCAACACAGATACGCAGTATTTT
CASSQARDSNTDTQYF
>TRBV7-9|TRBJ2-7|NA|NA
TGTGCCAGCAGCTCCCCCAGCTACGAGCAGTACTTC
CASSSPSYEQYF
>TRBV30|TRBJ2-1|TRBD2|NA
TGTGCCTGGAGTGTCGGGGGACTATGGTTCTTC
CAWSVGGLWFF
>TRBV6-5|TRBJ1-2|TRBD1|NA
TGTGCCAGCAGCTCCAGGACAGGCGCTTATGGCTACACCTTC
CASSSRTGAYGYTF
>TRBV19|TRBJ1-5|NA|NA
TGTGCCAGTAGTATAGGGGGTTCCGGGGATCAGCCCCAGCATTTT
CASSIGGSGDQPQHF
>TRBV10-3|TRBJ2-2|TRBD1|NA
TGTGCCATCAGCTCCGGGACAGGGACTACCGGGGAGCTGTTTTTT
CAISSGTGTTGELFF
>TRBV10-3|TRBJ1-5|NA|NA
TGTGCCATCAGTGACGAGAGGGCGGCTAGCAATCAGCCCCAGCATTTT
CAISDERAASNQPQHF
>TRBV6-1|TRBJ1-6|NA|NA
TGTGCCAGCAGTGGTCGGCAGGGGACGGATTCACCCCTCCACTTT
CASSGRQGTDSPLHF
>TRBV7-6|TRBJ2-7|TRBD2|NA
TGTGCCAGCAGCAGCGGGACTAGCGGTAGTTCCTACGAGCAGTACTTC
CASSSGTSGSSYEQYF
>TRBV5-1|TRBJ1-1|NA|NA
TGCGCCAGCAGCCTTCAAACCGGGAGCACTGAAGCTTTCTTT
CASSLQTGSTEAFF
>TRBV19|TRBJ2-7|NA|NA
TGTGCCAGTAGTATATCGACAGCCACCTACGAGCAGTACTTC
CASSISTATYEQYF
>TRBV7-9|TRBJ1-2|NA|NA
TGTGCCAGCAGCTTCAGGGCCAGTCAAGGCTACACCTTC
CASSFRASQGYTF
>TRBV19|TRBJ2-7|TRBD1|NA
TGTGCCAGTAGTAGAGGGACAGGACTTTCCTACGAGCAGTACTTC
CASSRGTGLSYEQYF
>TRBV6-5|TRBJ1-1|TRBD1|NA
TGTGCCAGCAGTACGGACAGGCGGCTCCAGGGGGCTTTCTTT
CASSTDRRLQGAFF
>TRBV27|TRBJ1-2|TRBD1|NA
TGTGCCAGCTCCCCGGACAGGGGGCGCGGCTACACCTTC
CASSPDRGRGYTF
>TRBV9|TRBJ2-5|TRBD1|NA
TGTGCCAGCAGCGTCCAGGGGGATCAAGGGACCCAGTACTTC
CASSVQGDQGTQYF
>TRBV6-5|TRBJ1-4|NA|NA
TGTGCCAGCAGCTCCCGAGGGGGGGGGAATGAAAAACTGTTTTTT
CASSSRGGGNEKLFF
>TRBV7-9|TRBJ2-3|NA|NA
TGTGCCAGCAGCTTACATACAGCCCCTCGCACAGATACGCAGTATTTT
CASSLHTAPRTDTQYF
>TRBV29-1|TRBJ2-6|TRBD1|NA
TGCAGCGTGGAAAAGCACAGGGGATTCTCTGGGGCCAACGTCCTGACTTTC
CSVEKHRGFSGANVLTF
>TRBV4-3|TRBJ2-2|NA|once
TGCGCCAGCAGCCAAGCCCCAGGCATCACCGGGGAGCTGTTTTTT
CASSQAPGITGELFF
>TRBV5-1|TRBJ2-3|TRBD2|NA
TGCGCCAGCAGCTTAGGACTAGCGGGGGTTTCCTACACAGATACGCAGTATTTT
CASSLGLAGVSYTDTQYF
>TRBV4-1|TRBJ2-1|NA|once
TGCGCCAGCAGCCAAGCGGAGGAGGCCAACGGTGAGCAGTTCTTC
CASSQAEEANGEQFF
>TRBV5-8|TRBJ2-4|NA|NA
TGTGCCAGCAGCTTGGTGGGAGCCAGGGGGGTGGACATTCAGTACTTC
CASSLVGARGVDIQYF
>TRBV7-7|TRBJ2-1|TRBD1|NA
TGTGCTAGCAGCGACGGACAGGGGGCTTACAATGAGCAGTTCTTC
CASSDGQGAYNEQFF
>TRBV27|TRBJ2-1|TRBD2|NA
TGTGCCAGCAGGAAACTAGCGGGAGAGAATGAGCAGTTCTTC
CASRKLAGENEQFF
>TRBV19|TRBJ1-6|NA|NA
TGTGCCAGTAGTATAGTGCTTAGGGGGACAAACTCACCCCTCCACTTT
CASSIVLRGTNSPLHF
>TRBV18|TRBJ1-3|NA|NA
TGTGCCAGCTCGGTCGGACACCCCTCTGGAAACACCATATATTTT
CASSVGHPSGNTIYF
>TRBV13|TRBJ2-3|TRBD2|NA
TGTGCCAGCAGCTTAGACCTAGCGGTGAGCACAGATACGCAGTATTTT
CASSLDLAVSTDTQYF
>TRBV9|TRBJ2-3|TRBD2|NA
TGTGCCAGCAGCGTAGTAGCGGGGAGTGCAGATACGCAGTATTTT
CASSVVAGSADTQYF
>TRBV13|TRBJ2-3|TRBD2|NA
TGTGCCAGCAGCTCCTCGACTAGCGGGGAGACAGATACGCAGTATTTT
CASSSSTSGETDTQYF
>TRBV4-3|TRBJ2-3|NA|NA
TGCGCCAGCAGCCAAACTACTGGGACGCAGTATTTT
CASSQTTGTQYF
>TRBV11-1|TRBJ1-2|TRBD1|NA
TGTGCCAGCAGCTCAGCTACAGGGGGAGTTTATGGCTACACCTTC
CASSSATGGVYGYTF
>TRBV6-1|TRBJ2-2|TRBD2|NA
TGTGCCAGCAGTGTTTACCCGACTAGCCTAGCCGGGGAGCTGTTTTTT
CASSVYPTSLAGELFF
>TRBV5-1|TRBJ2-1|TRBD2|NA
TGCGCCAGCAGCTTGGCATTAGCGGGACTAAATGAGCAGTTCTTC
CASSLALAGLNEQFF